The 19 T cell receptor beta chains presented below share a single source sample, sequenced in a study of blood T cell repertoires in COVID-19. The method was immunoSEQ multiplex PCR; TCRdb's version includes in-frame clones alone and lacks a portion of them. The repertoire holds hundreds of thousands of clones, with around 87% as singletons. Sequenced input: PBMCs or T cells enriched from blood (not recorded which). These TCRs come from a man aged 25 to 45 who had recovered from COVID-19.

The J gene is TRBJ2-7, the V gene TRBV12-3 or TRBV12-4; D may be TRBD2 (6 bases). The CDR3 has 13 residues. Deletions cut 6 bases from V and 7 bases from J, with 16 bases between. This chain's CDR3 is CASSPGGVAEQYF. CDR3 bases: TGTGCCAGCAGCCCCGGAGGGGTTGCAGAGCAGTACTTC.

V is TRBV30 and J is TRBJ2-7; tentatively, D is TRBD2 (5 bases). With 3 bases removed from V and 1 base from J, the gap between germline ends came to 10 bases. Germline values: CDR1 GTSNPN, CDR2 SVGIG (reference sequence). The CDR3 totals 13 residues. The CDR3 loop is CAWRRDISYEQYF. As DNA, the CDR3 is TGTGCCTGGAGACGGGATATTTCCTACGAGCAGTACTTC.

The rearrangement uses TRBV28 and TRBJ2-6; tentatively, D is TRBD1 (5 bases). Germline V lookup: CDR1 MDHEN, CDR2 SYDVKM. The CDR3 runs to 17 residues. Trimming took 5 bases from V and 7 from J, leaving 21 bases between them. The CDR3, as DNA: TGTGCCAGCAGTATTTCCCTAGGGGCCGCCTCCGCCAACGTCCTGACTTTC. It codes for CASSISLGAASANVLTF. Variable domain in full (rest from reference TRBV28 and TRBJ2-6): DVKVTQSSRYLVKRTGEKVFLECVQDMDHENMFWYRQDPGLGLRLIYFSYDVKMKEKGDIPEGYSVSREKKERFSLILESASTNQTSMYLCASSISLGAASANVLTFGAGSRLTVL.

The rearrangement joins TRBV27 to TRBJ2-7; TRBD1 matches 9 bases. CDR1 MNHEY and CDR2 SMNVEV come from the germline V gene (reference sequence). V lost 7 bases and J lost 4; bases outside the gene matches: 11. The CDR3 extends over 15 amino acids. CDR3 amino acids: CASIPTGTGFYEQYF. CDR3 DNA sequence: TGTGCCAGCATTCCGACCGGGACAGGGTTTTACGAGCAGTACTTC.

In its sample, this clone was seen once. V is TRBV9 and J is TRBJ2-5; D is perhaps TRBD1 (6 bases). V shed 0 bases and J shed 4 bases, with 16 bases lying between them. The CDR3 sequence is 16 residues long. Germline V gene data show CDR1 as SGDLS and CDR2 as YYNGEE. The CDR3 nucleotides read TGTGCCAGCAGCGTAGATCGAGGGGGAGTTGGAGAGACCCAGTACTTC. This translates into CASSVDRGGVGETQYF.

The chain has TRBV10-1 and TRBJ1-5; D call uncertain. The CDR3 is made up of 14 amino acids. Per the germline V gene, CDR1 is WNHNN and CDR2 is SYGVQD (reference sequence). V lost 4 bases and J 3 bases, leaving 10 bases between the germline ends. CDR3 nucleotide sequence: TGCGCCAGCAGTGTCGGAGTTTTCAATCAGCCCCAGCATTTT. Protein sequence: CASSVGVFNQPQHF.

This clone came up once. The chain employs TRBV19 and TRBJ1-3, with 8 nucleotides matching TRBD1. This CDR3 has 15 residues. J gave up 3 bases and V 5 bases, and 6 bases lay outside the gene matches. Germline assignment: CDR1 LNHDA and CDR2 SQIVND (reference sequence). The CDR3 spells CASSSTGEVGNTIYF. DNA of the CDR3: TGTGCCAGTAGTTCGACAGGGGAGGTTGGAAACACCATATATTTT.

This clone occurred a few times. The DNA for the CDR3 is TGTGCCAGCAGTTACTCAAGGACAGGGGATGGGGGCTACACCTTC. It codes for CASSYSRTGDGGYTF. This chain connects TRBV6-6 to TRBJ1-2, with TRBD1 matching over 9 bases. The CDR3 contains 15 residues. Trimming took 0 bases from V and 8 from J; bases not matched to a gene: 7. Per the germline V gene, CDR1 is MNHNY and CDR2 is SVGAGI (reference sequence).

J is TRBJ2-1 and V is TRBV7-7, with 10 bases identical to TRBD1. This CDR3 has 18 amino acids. J gave up 8 bases and V 5 bases, and 18 bases lay outside the gene matches. Looked up from germline, CDR1 is SSHAT and CDR2 is FNYEAQ (reference sequence). CDR3 loop: CASSVGPSDRGRKYEQFF. Here the CDR3 DNA reads TGTGCCAGCAGCGTAGGACCGTCAGACAGGGGGCGCAAATATGAGCAGTTCTTC.

V gene TRBV28 combines with J gene TRBJ1-2; D is unclear. Trimming cost V 6 bases and J 4 bases, with 15 bases left between them. CDR1 and CDR2 from the germline V gene are MDHEN and SYDVKM. This CDR3 has 14 amino acids. CDR3 residues: CASSRNTLIYGYTF. The CDR3 DNA reads as TGTGCCAGCAGCCGCAACACATTGATCTATGGCTACACCTTC.

This chain joins TRBV11-2 and TRBJ1-3; D unclear. The germline V and J ends were trimmed by 5 bases and 6 bases, with 5 bases remaining between them. From germline, CDR1 is SGHAT and CDR2 FQNNGV. The CDR3 extends over 11 amino acids. CDR3 bases: TGTGCCAGCAGCGTTATAAACACCATATATTTT. This translates into CASSVINTIYF.

The chain combines TRBV9 with TRBJ2-1, with 12 bases fitting TRBD1. CDR3 length: 16 residues. Germline V gene lookup returns CDR1 SGDLS and CDR2 YYNGEE. Trimming at V came to 3 bases and at J to 8 bases, leaving 9 bases not matched to a gene. The CDR3 region has the DNA TGTGCCAGCAGCGCTACCGGGACAGGGGGCTTCGATGAGCAGTTCTTC. It codes for CASSATGTGGFDEQFF.

The genes are TRBV11-2 and TRBJ2-1; TRBD2 matches 11 bases. This CDR3 region has 15 residues. V shed 2 bases, J shed 6 bases, and the junction held 3 bases outside the gene matches. Germline loops: CDR1 SGHAT, CDR2 FQNNGV. CDR3 in amino acids: CASSLSSGRINEQFF. In nucleotides, the CDR3 is TGTGCCAGCAGCTTATCTAGCGGGAGGATCAATGAGCAGTTCTTC. Full variable domain (remainder filled in from reference TRBV11-2 and TRBJ2-1): EAGVAQSPRYKIIEKRQSVAFWCNPISGHATLYWYQQILGQGPKLLIQFQNNGVVDDSQLPKDRFSAERLKGVDSTLKIQPAKLEDSAVYLCASSLSSGRINEQFFGPGTRLTVL.

The rearrangement joins TRBV29-1 to TRBJ1-3, with D hard to call. Germline values: CDR1 SQVTM, CDR2 ANQGSEA. The V and J ends lost 4 bases and 0 bases respectively, with 7 bases between them. This CDR3 spans 13 amino acids. The CDR3 loop reads CSVGGDSGNTIYF. DNA of the CDR3: TGCAGCGTTGGCGGTGACTCTGGAAACACCATATATTTT.

The V and J genes are TRBV6-1 and TRBJ1-6; D ambiguous. In germline, CDR1 is MNHNS, CDR2 SASEGT. Trimming pared 2 bases from V and 5 bases from J, leaving 22 bases between. The CDR3 is 19 amino acids. The CDR3 region has the DNA TGTGCCAGCAGTGAAAGGGTTTGGAGGGAAACCCGTCATAATTCACCCCTCCACTTT. It encodes CASSERVWRETRHNSPLHF.

This rearrangement joins TRBV20-1 to TRBJ1-2, with 7 nucleotides matching TRBD1. Germline CDR1 is DFQATT and CDR2 is SNEGSKA (reference sequence). Trimming at V came to 6 bases and at J to 7 bases, leaving 5 bases not matched to a gene. CDR3 size: 11 residues. DNA of the CDR3: TGCAGTGCCGACAGGGCGGGTGGCTACACCTTC. This sequence encodes CSADRAGGYTF.

The rearrangement links TRBV12-3 or TRBV12-4 to TRBJ1-6, with D perhaps TRBD1 (5 bases). The V end was cut by 5 bases, the J end by 7 bases, with 9 bases between. The CDR3 has 13 residues. In DNA, the CDR3 is TGTGCCAGCAGTAGCAGGGTAAATTCACCCCTCCACTTT. Protein: CASSSRVNSPLHF.

The CDR3 loop is CASSEVAWVTQYF. Written as DNA, the CDR3 is TGTGCCAGCTCTGAGGTAGCATGGGTGACCCAGTACTTC. The chain carries TRBV2 and TRBJ2-5, with D unclear. CDR3 size: 13 residues. V was shortened by 8 bases and J by 7 bases, with 17 bases between the two germline ends. The germline gives CDR1 SNHLY, CDR2 FYNNEI.

The chain joins TRBV19 to TRBJ2-1; TRBD2 matches at 10 bases. V was pared by 2 bases and J by 7 bases, with 5 bases of the junction left unmatched. Per the germline V gene, CDR1 is LNHDA and CDR2 is SQIVND (reference sequence). This CDR3 has 15 amino acids. The CDR3 loop reads CASSIRGLAANEQFF. The CDR3 region has the DNA TGTGCCAGTAGTATACGAGGACTAGCGGCTAATGAGCAGTTCTTC.